This is a list of T cell receptor beta chains from one sample in a study of CD8+CD57+ T cells in acquired aplastic anemia. A single record per CDR3 protein comes from TCRdb applying MiXCR to the reads. Here the sample spans 250,000 to 350,000 distinct CDR3 sequences, roughly 53% being singletons. Material for sequencing was sorted CD4+, CD8+, or CD8+CD57+ T cells (not recorded which) from PBMCs. These TCRs come from a human donor with aplastic anemia. Both conserved end residues are part of each CDR3. Fields, in order: clone size, V gene, J gene, D gene, CDR3 protein, CDR3 DNA. A D gene is named only where the DNA matches it firmly. A clone size is listed for some rows: how often the clone was seen (once, few, many), or a class if it is expanded.

clone_size: few
v_call: TRBV10-3
j_call: TRBJ1-6
d_call: TRBD1
cdr3_aa: CAGRTGYNSPLHF
cdr3_nt: TGTGCCGGCCGGACAGGCTATAATTCACCCCTCCACTTT

clone_size: few
v_call: TRBV24-1
j_call: TRBJ2-1
d_call: TRBD2
cdr3_aa: CATSDLTRGSEQFF
cdr3_nt: TGTGCCACCAGTGATTTGACGCGGGGGTCTGAGCAGTTCTTC

clone_size: -
v_call: TRBV20-1
j_call: TRBJ1-4
d_call: -
cdr3_aa: CSAREGAGNEKLFF
cdr3_nt: TGCAGTGCTAGAGAAGGGGCTGGTAATGAAAAACTGTTTTTT

clone_size: -
v_call: TRBV9
j_call: TRBJ1-1
d_call: TRBD1
cdr3_aa: CASSVQQGAEAFF
cdr3_nt: TGTGCCAGCAGCGTACAACAGGGGGCTGAAGCTTTCTTT

clone_size: -
v_call: TRBV7-2
j_call: TRBJ2-5
d_call: -
cdr3_aa: CASSRDWLRETQYF
cdr3_nt: TGTGCCAGCAGCCGGGACTGGCTCAGGGAGACCCAGTACTTC

clone_size: -
v_call: TRBV24-1
j_call: TRBJ1-2
d_call: -
cdr3_aa: CATSGETNYGYTF
cdr3_nt: TGTGCCACCAGTGGGGAGACTAACTATGGCTACACCTTC

clone_size: -
v_call: TRBV6-4
j_call: TRBJ1-2
d_call: -
cdr3_aa: CASSPTGYGMSYTF
cdr3_nt: TGTGCCAGCAGTCCCACAGGTTATGGAATGAGCTACACCTTC

clone_size: many
v_call: TRBV12-3/TRBV12-4
j_call: TRBJ2-7
d_call: TRBD1
cdr3_aa: CASSLTGQGPYF
cdr3_nt: TGTGCCAGCAGTTTGACGGGACAGGGGCCGTACTTC

clone_size: many
v_call: TRBV19
j_call: TRBJ1-5
d_call: TRBD1
cdr3_aa: CASRGQGLGNQPQHF
cdr3_nt: TGTGCCAGTAGGGGACAGGGGCTCGGCAATCAGCCCCAGCATTTT

clone_size: -
v_call: TRBV10-1
j_call: TRBJ2-3
d_call: -
cdr3_aa: CASSDTGRADTQYF
cdr3_nt: TGCGCCAGCAGTGACACAGGACGGGCAGATACGCAGTATTTT

clone_size: many
v_call: TRBV15
j_call: TRBJ2-7
d_call: TRBD1
cdr3_aa: CATSWDRGMGEQYF
cdr3_nt: TGTGCCACCAGTTGGGACAGGGGAATGGGGGAGCAGTACTTC

clone_size: -
v_call: TRBV7-2
j_call: TRBJ1-2
d_call: -
cdr3_aa: CASSPLSGNYGYTF
cdr3_nt: TGTGCCAGCAGCCCCCTTTCGGGGAACTATGGCTACACCTTC

clone_size: -
v_call: TRBV2
j_call: TRBJ2-7
d_call: -
cdr3_aa: CASSIRSGHSYEQYF
cdr3_nt: TGTGCCAGCAGTATTCGAAGCGGACACTCCTACGAGCAGTACTTC

clone_size: -
v_call: TRBV5-6
j_call: TRBJ2-7
d_call: TRBD2
cdr3_aa: CASSPAGAVSYEQYF
cdr3_nt: TGTGCCAGCAGCCCAGCGGGAGCAGTCTCCTACGAGCAGTACTTC

clone_size: once
v_call: TRBV7-9
j_call: TRBJ2-7
d_call: TRBD1
cdr3_aa: CASSSGARDRGDEQYF
cdr3_nt: TGTGCCAGCAGCTCCGGGGCCCGGGACAGGGGCGACGAGCAGTACTTC

clone_size: -
v_call: TRBV7-2
j_call: TRBJ1-1
d_call: -
cdr3_aa: CASRSIGTQNTEAFF
cdr3_nt: TGTGCCAGCAGGTCTATCGGGACACAGAACACTGAAGCTTTCTTT

clone_size: -
v_call: TRBV5-1
j_call: TRBJ2-5
d_call: -
cdr3_aa: CASSFGGLETQYF
cdr3_nt: TGCGCCAGCAGCTTTGGGGGGCTGGAGACCCAGTACTTC

clone_size: -
v_call: TRBV15
j_call: TRBJ1-1
d_call: -
cdr3_aa: CATSPGGYAFF
cdr3_nt: TGTGCCACCAGCCCCGGGGGTTACGCTTTCTTT

clone_size: -
v_call: TRBV7-9
j_call: TRBJ1-6
d_call: -
cdr3_aa: CASSADGNSPLHF
cdr3_nt: TGTGCCAGCAGCGCCGACGGCAATTCACCCCTCCACTTT

clone_size: -
v_call: TRBV9
j_call: TRBJ1-2
d_call: -
cdr3_aa: CASSTYPRNGYTF
cdr3_nt: TGTGCCAGCAGCACCTACCCCCGGAATGGCTACACCTTC

clone_size: few
v_call: TRBV7-9
j_call: TRBJ2-5
d_call: -
cdr3_aa: CASSLRGNQETQYF
cdr3_nt: TGTGCCAGCAGCTTAAGGGGAAACCAAGAGACCCAGTACTTC

clone_size: once
v_call: TRBV15
j_call: TRBJ1-5
d_call: TRBD1
cdr3_aa: CATSATGDNQPQHF
cdr3_nt: TGTGCCACCAGCGCTACAGGGGACAATCAGCCCCAGCATTTT

clone_size: many
v_call: TRBV7-2
j_call: TRBJ2-3
d_call: -
cdr3_aa: CASSLGRNTDTQYF
cdr3_nt: TGTGCCAGCAGCTTAGGACGTAACACAGATACGCAGTATTTT

clone_size: many
v_call: TRBV6-1
j_call: TRBJ1-3
d_call: -
cdr3_aa: CARMTDGNTIYF
cdr3_nt: TGTGCCAGGATGACAGATGGAAACACCATATATTTT

clone_size: -
v_call: TRBV5-6
j_call: TRBJ1-5
d_call: TRBD1
cdr3_aa: CASSPIRADRGRQPQHF
cdr3_nt: TGTGCCAGCAGCCCTATTAGGGCAGACAGGGGGCGTCAGCCCCAGCATTTT

clone_size: -
v_call: TRBV19
j_call: TRBJ2-2
d_call: TRBD2
cdr3_aa: CASSSLTSGRSGGGELFF
cdr3_nt: TGTGCCAGCAGCTCCTTGACTAGCGGGAGGTCTGGCGGCGGGGAGCTGTTTTTT

clone_size: few
v_call: TRBV10-3
j_call: TRBJ1-6
d_call: -
cdr3_aa: CATHREGGNSPLHF
cdr3_nt: TGTGCCACCCACAGGGAGGGGGGTAATTCACCCCTCCACTTT

clone_size: -
v_call: TRBV5-1
j_call: TRBJ1-2
d_call: -
cdr3_aa: CASSVDSPNYGYTF
cdr3_nt: TGCGCCAGCAGCGTGGACAGTCCTAACTATGGCTACACCTTC

clone_size: -
v_call: TRBV19
j_call: TRBJ2-7
d_call: -
cdr3_aa: CASSIREEGEQYF
cdr3_nt: TGTGCCAGTAGTATTAGAGAGGAAGGCGAGCAGTACTTC

clone_size: -
v_call: TRBV24-1
j_call: TRBJ2-3
d_call: TRBD2
cdr3_aa: CATSLPGGFDTQYF
cdr3_nt: TGTGCCACCAGTTTGCCGGGAGGCTTTGATACGCAGTATTTT

clone_size: -
v_call: TRBV7-9
j_call: TRBJ2-3
d_call: -
cdr3_aa: CASSPRVTVTDTQYF
cdr3_nt: TGTGCCAGCAGCCCGAGGGTCACAGTCACAGATACGCAGTATTTT

clone_size: -
v_call: TRBV20-1
j_call: TRBJ2-1
d_call: -
cdr3_aa: CSARHRDNEQFF
cdr3_nt: TGCAGTGCTCGACACAGGGACAATGAGCAGTTCTTC

clone_size: -
v_call: TRBV20-1
j_call: TRBJ2-5
d_call: -
cdr3_aa: CSARAGGHGETQYF
cdr3_nt: TGCAGTGCTAGAGCGGGGGGCCATGGGGAGACCCAGTACTTC

clone_size: -
v_call: TRBV7-3
j_call: TRBJ2-5
d_call: TRBD2
cdr3_aa: CASSLEGGAGETQYF
cdr3_nt: TGTGCCAGCAGCTTAGAGGGAGGGGCGGGGGAGACCCAGTACTTC

clone_size: -
v_call: TRBV14
j_call: TRBJ1-5
d_call: TRBD1
cdr3_aa: CASSQVGTENWWSQPQHF
cdr3_nt: TGTGCCAGCAGCCAAGTCGGGACAGAAAATTGGTGGTCCCAGCCCCAGCATTTT

clone_size: -
v_call: TRBV19
j_call: TRBJ2-3
d_call: -
cdr3_aa: CASSMAPQGTDTQYF
cdr3_nt: TGTGCCAGTAGTATGGCCCCACAGGGCACAGATACGCAGTATTTT

clone_size: -
v_call: TRBV24-1
j_call: TRBJ2-7
d_call: TRBD1
cdr3_aa: CATSDDRGTGYNEQYF
cdr3_nt: TGTGCCACCAGTGACGATCGGGGGACAGGGTACAACGAGCAGTACTTC

clone_size: many
v_call: TRBV6-1
j_call: TRBJ1-3
d_call: -
cdr3_aa: CASTYGNTIYF
cdr3_nt: TGTGCCAGCACTTACGGAAACACCATATATTTT

clone_size: -
v_call: TRBV29-1
j_call: TRBJ2-5
d_call: -
cdr3_aa: CSVQAGGETQYF
cdr3_nt: TGCAGCGTTCAGGCAGGGGGGGAGACCCAGTACTTC

clone_size: many
v_call: TRBV11-1
j_call: TRBJ2-1
d_call: -
cdr3_aa: CASSLGLGPGEQFF
cdr3_nt: TGTGCCAGCAGCTTGGGACTGGGACCAGGTGAGCAGTTCTTC

clone_size: -
v_call: TRBV5-1
j_call: TRBJ1-6
d_call: -
cdr3_aa: CASAAGGSLSPLHF
cdr3_nt: TGCGCCAGCGCCGCAGGCGGGAGCCTTTCACCCCTCCACTTT

clone_size: -
v_call: TRBV5-1
j_call: TRBJ1-2
d_call: -
cdr3_aa: CASSTIQGVDYGYTF
cdr3_nt: TGCGCCAGCAGCACAATTCAGGGTGTTGACTATGGCTACACCTTC

clone_size: -
v_call: TRBV7-9
j_call: TRBJ2-6
d_call: -
cdr3_aa: CASSARGTGANVLTF
cdr3_nt: TGTGCCAGCAGCGCTAGGGGGACCGGGGCCAACGTCCTGACTTTC

clone_size: many
v_call: TRBV7-9
j_call: TRBJ2-2
d_call: -
cdr3_aa: CASSLAGLPGELFF
cdr3_nt: TGTGCCAGCAGCTTAGCCGGACTACCGGGGGAGCTGTTTTTT

clone_size: many
v_call: TRBV3-1
j_call: TRBJ2-3
d_call: -
cdr3_aa: CASSPYGTDTQYF
cdr3_nt: TGTGCCAGCAGCCCCTATGGCACAGATACGCAGTATTTT

clone_size: many
v_call: TRBV7-8
j_call: TRBJ2-3
d_call: -
cdr3_aa: CASSPGLTDTQYF
cdr3_nt: TGTGCCAGCAGCCCCGGACTCACAGATACGCAGTATTTT

clone_size: -
v_call: TRBV10-3
j_call: TRBJ1-3
d_call: -
cdr3_aa: CAISDTGNTIYF
cdr3_nt: TGTGCCATCAGTGATACCGGAAACACCATATATTTT

clone_size: few
v_call: TRBV19
j_call: TRBJ1-5
d_call: -
cdr3_aa: CASQLGSYQPQHF
cdr3_nt: TGTGCCAGCCAATTGGGGTCTTATCAGCCCCAGCATTTT

clone_size: -
v_call: TRBV20-1
j_call: TRBJ2-3
d_call: TRBD1
cdr3_aa: CSARDQGDADTQYF
cdr3_nt: TGCAGTGCTAGAGACCAGGGGGATGCAGATACGCAGTATTTT

clone_size: few
v_call: TRBV10-2
j_call: TRBJ2-7
d_call: TRBD1
cdr3_aa: CAVGGQGWYEQYF
cdr3_nt: TGCGCCGTAGGGGGACAGGGTTGGTACGAGCAGTACTTC

clone_size: -
v_call: TRBV29-1
j_call: TRBJ1-2
d_call: TRBD1
cdr3_aa: CSGQGAHAGYGYTF
cdr3_nt: TGCAGCGGACAGGGGGCACATGCGGGGTATGGCTACACCTTC